Following are 17 T cell receptor beta chains from one sample sequenced in a study of early T cells in non-severe SARS-CoV-2 infection. TCRdb fed the 5' RACE reads into MiXCR, producing one record per CDR3 protein. The table has tens of thousands of distinct CDR3 sequences, less than 6.5% seen once; the top ten hold 30%. Sequencing was performed on whole blood. The receptors shown here come from an adult who was a healthcare worker with PCR-confirmed SARS-CoV-2 infection or an uninfected control (not recorded which).

This clonotype was seen at least ten times. The chain's CDR3 is CASSPDREETQYF. CDR3 DNA: TGTGCCAGCAGCCCTGACAGGGAAGAGACCCAGTACTTC. The chain employs TRBV11-1 and TRBJ2-5; TRBD1 aligns across 7 bases. The germline V gene has CDR1 SGHAT and CDR2 FQDESV (reference sequence). CDR3 length: 13 amino acids. V dropped 5 bases and J dropped 3; count of bases not matched to a gene: 3.

This chain joins TRBV12-5 and TRBJ1-4; 7 bases are shared with TRBD1. With V trimmed by 6 bases and J by 4 bases, 5 bases remained unmatched. This CDR3 has 14 amino acids. CDR1 and CDR2 (germline): LGHNT, FRNRAP. The CDR3 loop reads CASGRDSGNEKLFF. The CDR3 DNA sequence: TGTGCTAGTGGACGGGACAGCGGTAATGAAAAACTGTTTTTT.

There are many counts of this clonotype. This chain links TRBV20-1 with TRBJ2-3, with 8 bases lining up with TRBD2. V was pared by 5 bases and J by 0 bases, with 16 bases of the junction left unmatched. CDR3 length: 18 amino acids. The germline V gene encodes CDR1 DFQATT and CDR2 SNEGSKA (reference sequence). The CDR3 spells CSAPGASGSMTSTDTQYF. CDR3 nucleotide sequence: TGCAGTGCTCCCGGGGCGAGCGGGAGTATGACTAGCACAGATACGCAGTATTTT.

This clonotype showed up many times. The gene calls are TRBV24-1 and TRBJ2-1; D remains unclear. Trimming shortened V by 9 bases and J by 4 bases, and 6 bases separated the two germline ends. Germline CDR1 and CDR2: KGHDR and SFDVKD. This CDR3 comprises 11 residues. The CDR3 here is CATSVYNEQFF. CDR3 coding DNA: TGTGCCACCTCCGTTTACAATGAGCAGTTCTTC.

This clonotype was observed a few times. The CDR3 sequence: CASSLGRRGTEAFF. The CDR3 nucleotides are TGTGCCAGCAGCCTCGGAAGGAGAGGCACTGAAGCTTTCTTT. J is TRBJ1-1 and V is TRBV7-2, with D unresolved. Germline lookup yields CDR1 SGHTA and CDR2 FQGNSA. The CDR3 covers 14 residues. The germline V and J ends were trimmed by 5 bases and 4 bases, with 14 bases remaining between them.

The J gene is TRBJ1-1, the V gene TRBV20-1; D call uncertain. Per germline, CDR1 DFQATT and CDR2 SNEGSKA (reference sequence). Trimming left V 3 bases short and J 0 bases short, with 14 bases between. The CDR3 sequence is 15 residues long. CDR3 in amino acids: CSASGIDTLNTEAFF. CDR3 DNA: TGCAGTGCTAGCGGAATAGACACTTTGAACACTGAAGCTTTCTTT.

This clonotype has a count of ten or more. V is TRBV4-3 and J is TRBJ1-3; D gene uncertain. CDR3 length: 17 amino acids. The V gene's germline CDR1 is LGHNA and CDR2 YSLEER. V lost 0 bases, J lost 0 bases, and 12 bases lay in between. CDR3 amino acids: CASSQDAGILSGNTIYF. The CDR3 DNA reads as TGCGCCAGCAGCCAAGATGCAGGCATACTCTCTGGAAACACCATATATTTT.

This clonotype was seen many times. The V gene is TRBV6-8, the J gene TRBJ1-6; D unresolved. From germline, CDR1 is MNHGY and CDR2 SAAAGT. The CDR3 sequence is 12 residues long. V lost 7 bases, J lost 10 bases, and 11 bases lay in between. CDR3 region: CASTEPGSPLHF. The DNA for the CDR3 is TGTGCCAGCACTGAACCGGGGTCACCCCTCCACTTT.

This clonotype was counted many times. This chain connects TRBV5-6 to TRBJ1-5, with D uncertain. CDR1 SGHDT and CDR2 YYEEEE come from the germline V gene. V was trimmed by 5 bases and J by 0 bases, leaving 12 bases between them. The CDR3 is 15 residues long. DNA of the CDR3: TGTGCCAGCAGTATGAGAGGTAATAGCAATCAGCCCCAGCATTTT. Translation: CASSMRGNSNQPQHF.

Many counts were recorded for this clonotype. This sequence joins TRBV3-1 and TRBJ2-1; D is ambiguous. Germline CDR1 reads LGHDT; CDR2 reads YNNKEL (reference sequence). Trimming took off 4 bases at V and 6 bases at J, with 7 bases between the two ends. The CDR3 covers 12 residues. In DNA form, the CDR3 reads TGTGCCAGCAGCCGGAGCGTCAATGAGCAGTTCTTC. Encoded protein: CASSRSVNEQFF.

This clonotype was picked up many times. V gene TRBV27 combines with J gene TRBJ2-1; a possible D gene is TRBD2 (5 bases). The CDR3 runs 14 residues. The V end was cut by 6 bases, the J end by 3 bases, with 12 bases between. CDR1 and CDR2 from the germline V gene are MNHEY and SMNVEV (reference sequence). CDR3: CASRDWADYNEQFF. In nucleotides, the CDR3 is TGTGCCAGCAGGGACTGGGCTGACTACAATGAGCAGTTCTTC.

This clonotype showed up many times. V usage is TRBV18 and J usage is TRBJ2-6; TRBD1 matches 12 bases. The CDR3 loop spans 20 amino acids. Per the germline V gene, CDR1 is KGHSH and CDR2 is LQKENI. The V gene end was trimmed by 0 bases and the J gene end by 1 base; junction bases not matched to a gene: 7. CDR3 residues: CASSPPSWGQGASGANVLTF. In DNA, the CDR3 is TGTGCCAGCTCACCACCGAGTTGGGGACAGGGGGCATCTGGGGCCAACGTCCTGACTTTC.

The chain uses TRBV20-1 and TRBJ2-7; 9 bases fit TRBD1. This CDR3 is built from 15 residues. Trimming took 0 bases from V and 3 from J; bases not matched to a gene: 6. Germline V gene lookup returns CDR1 DFQATT and CDR2 SNEGSKA (reference sequence). This chain's CDR3 is CSARDLQGARYEQYF. Written as DNA, the CDR3 is TGCAGTGCTAGAGACCTACAGGGGGCCCGCTACGAGCAGTACTTC.

This clonotype was recorded a few times. The chain uses TRBV7-9 and TRBJ2-5; D possibly corresponds to TRBD2 (6 bases). This CDR3 comprises 14 residues. Germline CDR1 SEHNR, CDR2 FQNEAQ (reference sequence). V lost 4 bases to trimming and J lost 6 bases, with 15 bases between them. The CDR3 region is CASSSAGDLQTQYF. The CDR3 region has the DNA TGTGCCAGCAGCTCAGCGGGTGATTTGCAGACCCAGTACTTC.

This clonotype was observed at least ten times. The chain recombines TRBV10-3 with TRBJ1-1; D may be TRBD1 (5 bases). CDR3 size: 16 residues. Trimming pared 0 bases from V and 1 base from J, leaving 12 bases between. CDR1 and CDR2 (germline): ENHRY, SYGVKD. CDR3 nucleotides: TGTGCCATCAGTGAGTCGTCTGCAGGGAGGAACACTGAAGCTTTCTTT. Translating it yields CAISESSAGRNTEAFF.

The sample holds many counts of this clonotype. The rearrangement uses TRBV7-9 and TRBJ2-7; D not resolved. The V gene lost 6 bases and the J gene lost 0 bases, with 15 bases spanning the gap. Germline-derived CDR1 and CDR2 are SEHNR and FQNEAQ (reference sequence). The CDR3 length is 15 residues. The CDR3 DNA reads as TGTGCCAGCAGGCCGTGGAGCCCAAGCTCCTACGAGCAGTACTTC. It is translated as CASRPWSPSSYEQYF.

This clonotype was seen more than once but under ten times. This chain joins TRBV12-3 or TRBV12-4 and TRBJ2-1; 10 bases are shared with TRBD1. This CDR3 spans 15 amino acids. Trimming removed 5 bases from V and 7 bases from J; junction bases left unmatched: 8. This CDR3 reads CASSNPGQGLNEQFF. DNA for the CDR3: TGTGCCAGCAGTAACCCGGGACAGGGGTTAAATGAGCAGTTCTTC.